This passage covers 26 T cell receptor beta chains from one sample sequenced in a study of blood T cell repertoires in COVID-19. Measured with immunoSEQ multiplex PCR; TCRdb has only the in-frame clones, and not every one. Among over 100,000 clones, roughly 85% were seen once, and the ten largest hold roughly 1.4%. Material for sequencing was peripheral blood. Receptors originate from a man aged 40-49 years with acute or convalescent COVID-19.

CDR3 bases: TGTGCCAGCAGTCCCCAGGCGGCGATCCTTAACAGGGGTTTCTTT. It specifies CASSPQAAILNRGFF. The chain combines TRBV27 with TRBJ1-1; TRBD1 aligns across 7 bases. Germline assignment: CDR1 MNHEY and CDR2 SMNVEV (reference sequence). This CDR3 spans 15 amino acids. The ends lost 5 bases at V and 13 bases at J; junction bases unmatched: 19.

In its sample, this clone was seen many times. The chain links TRBV4-3 to TRBJ2-3; 8 nucleotides match TRBD2. The CDR3 covers 15 residues. Per the germline V gene, CDR1 is LGHNA and CDR2 is YSLEER. With V trimmed by 4 bases and J by 4 bases, 7 bases remained unmatched. In DNA form, the CDR3 reads TGCGCCAGCAGCCTAATTCGGGGGGGATCAGATACGCAGTATTTT. Translated: CASSLIRGGSDTQYF.

The V and J genes are TRBV9 and TRBJ2-6; TRBD1 aligns across 7 bases. J lost 0 bases, V lost 4 bases, and 4 bases had no gene match. Germline V gives CDR1 SGDLS, CDR2 YYNGEE. The CDR3 loop spans 16 amino acids. CDR3 in amino acids: CASSQTGLSGANVLTF. For the CDR3, the DNA is TGTGCCAGCAGCCAGACAGGGCTCTCTGGGGCCAACGTCCTGACTTTC.

V gene TRBV18 combines with J gene TRBJ1-2, with D hard to call. The CDR3 has 14 residues. Trimming shortened V by 2 bases and J by 1 base, and 8 bases separated the two germline ends. Per the germline V gene, CDR1 is KGHSH and CDR2 is LQKENI. CDR3 loop: CASSPTSDNYGYTF. CDR3 DNA sequence: TGTGCCAGCTCACCAACGTCAGATAACTATGGCTACACCTTC. Based on the CDR3 plus reference TRBV18 and TRBJ1-2, the full variable domain is NAGVMQNPRHLVRRRGQEARLRCSPMKGHSHVYWYRQLPEEGLKFMVYLQKENIIDESGMPKERFSAEFPKEGPSILRIQQVVRGDSAAYFCASSPTSDNYGYTFGSGTRLTVV.

The V gene is TRBV12-3 or TRBV12-4, the J gene TRBJ2-7; the D gene is possibly TRBD2 (5 bases). The CDR3 is 12 amino acids. V dropped 8 bases and J dropped 5 bases, with 13 bases sitting between them. This chain's CDR3 is CASGRTGNEQYF. The CDR3 nucleotides read TGTGCCAGCGGTCGGACTGGGAACGAGCAGTACTTC.

The rearrangement joins TRBV5-1 to TRBJ2-5, with D perhaps TRBD2 (5 bases). Trimming removed 3 bases at V and 0 bases at J, with 21 bases between. The CDR3 covers 18 residues. Germline assignment: CDR1 SGHRS and CDR2 YFSETQ. In DNA, the CDR3 is TGCGCCAGCAGCTCCGGGGTCACTTCCCTACCGTACCAAGAGACCCAGTACTTC. Amino acids: CASSSGVTSLPYQETQYF.

This chain joins TRBV7-9 and TRBJ1-6; 8 nucleotides line up with TRBD1. Germline V gene data show CDR1 as SEHNR and CDR2 as FQNEAQ (reference sequence). V lost 3 bases and J lost 5; bases outside the gene matches: 3. The CDR3 contains 15 residues. CDR3 sequence: CASSLLGQDNSPLHF. CDR3 nucleotide sequence: TGTGCCAGCAGCTTGTTGGGACAGGATAATTCACCCCTCCACTTT.

The genes are TRBV5-6 and TRBJ2-7; 7 bases map to TRBD2. After removal of 4 bases from V and 1 base from J, the junction contained 8 bases not matched to a gene. This CDR3 region has 15 residues. The germline V gene has CDR1 SGHDT and CDR2 YYEEEE. The CDR3 region has the DNA TGTGCCAGCAGCCGTACTAGCGCTGCTTCCTACGAGCAGTACTTC. Protein: CASSRTSAASYEQYF.

The chain is built from TRBV5-5 and TRBJ1-1, with D perhaps TRBD1 (5 bases). CDR3 length: 15 amino acids. CDR1 is SGHKS and CDR2 is YYEKEE in the germline V gene (reference sequence). The V gene lost 3 bases and the J gene lost 0 bases, with 12 bases spanning the gap. The CDR3 loop reads CASSWGGTMNTEAFF. The DNA for the CDR3 is TGTGCCAGCAGCTGGGGGGGTACCATGAACACTGAAGCTTTCTTT. Using reference TRBV5-5 and TRBJ1-1 for the parts outside the CDR3, the full variable domain is DAGVTQSPTHLIKTRGQQVTLRCSPISGHKSVSWYQQVLGQGPQFIFQYYEKEERGRGNFPDRFSARQFPNYSSELNVNALLLGDSALYLCASSWGGTMNTEAFFGQGTRLTVV.

The chain's CDR3 is CAWTPPRGLAGEETQYF. Written as DNA, the CDR3 is TGTGCCTGGACACCCCCGAGGGGGCTAGCGGGGGAAGAGACCCAGTACTTC. The rearrangement uses TRBV30 and TRBJ2-5, with 10 bases lining up with TRBD2. This CDR3 is built from 17 residues. CDR1 GTSNPN and CDR2 SVGIG come from the germline V gene (reference sequence). The ends lost 4 bases at V and 3 bases at J; junction bases unmatched: 14.

This chain links TRBV11-1 with TRBJ1-6, with D tentatively TRBD1 (6 bases). Germline CDR1 and CDR2: SGHAT and FQDESV (reference sequence). The CDR3 consists of 14 residues. The ends were cut back, 3 bases at V and 5 bases at J, with 8 bases in the middle. This chain's CDR3 is CASSFYRDNSPLHF. For the CDR3, the DNA is TGTGCCAGCAGCTTCTACAGGGATAATTCACCCCTCCACTTT. The full variable domain, with the rest looked up from reference TRBV11-1 and TRBJ1-6, is EAEVAQSPRYKITEKSQAVAFWCDPISGHATLYWYRQILGQGPELLVQFQDESVVDDSQLPKDRFSAERLKGVDSTLKIQPAELGDSAMYLCASSFYRDNSPLHFGNGTRLTVT.

J is TRBJ1-1 and V is TRBV29-1; perhaps TRBD1 as D (6 bases). V was trimmed by 6 bases and J by 2 bases, leaving 10 bases between them. CDR3 length: 12 residues. Germline-derived CDR1 and CDR2 are SQVTM and ANQGSEA. The CDR3 nucleotides are TGCAGCGTACAGGGCTTTAACACTGAAGCTTTCTTT. Protein: CSVQGFNTEAFF.

This CDR3 is CASSYSGSRRGEAFF. Here the CDR3 DNA reads TGTGCCAGCAGTTACAGCGGCAGCCGGAGGGGTGAAGCTTTCTTT. This chain links TRBV6-5 with TRBJ1-1, with D possibly being TRBD1 (5 bases). The CDR3 loop spans 15 amino acids. The V end lost 2 bases, the J end lost 7 bases, and 17 bases lay between the germline ends. Germline V gene data show CDR1 as MNHEY and CDR2 as SVGAGI.

The rearrangement uses TRBV5-4 and TRBJ2-2; possible D gene TRBD2, 5 bases. CDR1 is SGHNT and CDR2 is YYREEE in the germline V gene (reference sequence). This CDR3 contains 15 residues. The V gene lost 2 bases and the J gene lost 5 bases, with 13 bases spanning the gap. The CDR3 protein is CASSFEEGMTGELFF. CDR3 coding DNA: TGTGCCAGCAGCTTCGAAGAGGGTATGACCGGGGAGCTGTTTTTT.

V gene TRBV19 combines with J gene TRBJ1-1, with D possibly TRBD1 on 5 matching bases. Germline V CDR1 and CDR2: LNHDA, SQIVND (reference sequence). V lost 3 bases to trimming and J lost 5 bases, with 13 bases between them. There are 14 residues in the CDR3. The chain's CDR3 is CASSIQQGKTEAFF. CDR3 nucleotides: TGTGCCAGTAGTATTCAGCAGGGCAAGACTGAAGCTTTCTTT.

The V and J genes are TRBV19 and TRBJ2-3; 11 positions match TRBD2. Losses at the gene ends were 5 bases for V and 2 bases for J; bases not matched to a gene: 6. The V gene's germline CDR1 is LNHDA and CDR2 SQIVND (reference sequence). The CDR3 is 16 amino acids. The CDR3 protein is CASSLRLAGSTDTQYF. Written as DNA, the CDR3 is TGTGCCAGTAGTTTAAGACTAGCGGGATCCACAGATACGCAGTATTTT. The variable domain in full, completed from reference TRBV19 and TRBJ2-3, reads DGGITQSPKYLFRKEGQNVTLSCEQNLNHDAMYWYRQDPGQGLRLIYYSQIVNDFQKGDIAEGYSVSREKKESFPLTVTSAQKNPTAFYLCASSLRLAGSTDTQYFGPGTRLTVL.

DNA for the CDR3: TGTGCCAGAAGCTTGGCTAGCGGAAGCACAGATACGCAGTATTTT. Its protein is CARSLASGSTDTQYF. V is TRBV5-3 and J is TRBJ2-3, with 7 bases matching TRBD2. TRBV5-3 is an ORF, and what it does is uncertain. The J segment lost 0 bases and the V segment lost 0 bases, leaving 1 base of the junction unmatched. The CDR3 is 15 residues long.

The chain uses TRBV28 and TRBJ2-7; 10 bases line up with TRBD2. This CDR3 contains 17 residues. V gave up 6 bases and J gave up 3 bases; unmatched junction bases: 14. Germline V gives CDR1 MDHEN, CDR2 SYDVKM. The CDR3 bases are TGTGCCAGCAGCTTTGTGGGGGTAGCGGGAGGAAGCTACGAGCAGTACTTC. Its translation: CASSFVGVAGGSYEQYF.

CDR3 coding DNA: TGCGCCAGCAGCCAAGATCAGACATCCAATCAGCCCCAGCATTTT. Amino acids: CASSQDQTSNQPQHF. The chain links TRBV4-1 to TRBJ1-5; D is ambiguous. Germline V CDR1 and CDR2: MGHRA, YSYEKL. CDR3 length: 15 residues. The V end lost 0 bases, the J end lost 3 bases, and 9 bases lay between the germline ends.

This chain uses TRBV27 with TRBJ2-2; possible D gene TRBD2, 6 bases. The CDR3 loop spans 17 amino acids. CDR1 is MNHEY and CDR2 is SMNVEV in the germline V gene (reference sequence). V lost 5 bases to trimming and J lost 5 bases, with 21 bases between them. CDR3 in amino acids: CASSPGWGEVGTGELFF. The CDR3 DNA reads TGTGCCAGCAGTCCGGGTTGGGGGGAAGTCGGAACCGGGGAGCTGTTTTTT.

The V gene is TRBV29-1, the J gene TRBJ2-1, with 7 nucleotides matching TRBD1. Germline V CDR1 and CDR2: SQVTM, ANQGSEA. Losses at the gene ends were 4 bases for V and 6 bases for J; bases not matched to a gene: 6. The CDR3 covers 13 residues. CDR3 residues: CSVVRGRANEQFF. Written as DNA, the CDR3 is TGCAGCGTTGTAAGGGGGCGAGCCAATGAGCAGTTCTTC.

The chain recombines TRBV29-1 with TRBJ1-2; the match to TRBD1 covers 9 bases. There are 12 residues in the CDR3. Per germline, CDR1 SQVTM and CDR2 ANQGSEA. The J segment lost 3 bases and the V segment lost 6 bases, leaving 2 bases of the junction unmatched. The CDR3 sequence: CSVDRGYYGYTF. Written as DNA, the CDR3 is TGCAGCGTCGACAGGGGGTACTATGGCTACACCTTC.

V usage is TRBV7-8 and J usage is TRBJ1-1; no firm D call. Trimming took off 1 base at V and 1 base at J, with 7 bases between the two ends. The CDR3 length is 14 residues. Germline loops: CDR1 SGHVS, CDR2 FQNEAQ. The CDR3 bases are TGTGCCAGCAGCTTAGGAACCGGGAACACTGAAGCTTTCTTT. This encodes CASSLGTGNTEAFF.

V gene TRBV21-1 combines with J gene TRBJ2-2; the D call TRBD2 from the table was never checked on the DNA. TRBV21-1 is a recognized pseudogene. This CDR3 is 17 amino acids long. The DNA for the CDR3 is TGTGCCAGCAGCTCTCGGACTAGCGGGACAAACACCGGGGAGCTGTTTTTT. Translating gives CASSSRTSGTNTGELFF.

The chain joins TRBV29-1 to TRBJ1-4; no firm D call. The CDR3 totals 12 residues. V was clipped by 5 bases and J by 8 bases, with 12 bases between them. Germline CDR1 SQVTM, CDR2 ANQGSEA. CDR3 in amino acids: CSVREGREKLFF. DNA of the CDR3: TGCAGCGTTAGGGAAGGGAGGGAAAAACTGTTTTTT. The whole variable domain, remainder taken from reference TRBV29-1 and TRBJ1-4, is SAVISQKPSRDICQRGTSLTIQCQVDSQVTMMFWYRQQPGQSLTLIATANQGSEATYESGFVIDKFPISRPNLTFSTLTVSNMSPEDSSIYLCSVREGREKLFFGSGTQLSVL.

This sequence joins TRBV30 and TRBJ1-5; weak D call: TRBD1 (5 bases). This CDR3 is 15 amino acids long. CDR1 is GTSNPN and CDR2 is SVGIG in the germline V gene (reference sequence). V lost 2 bases and J lost 0, with 11 bases in between. In DNA, the CDR3 is TGTGCCTGGAGTTTAGGGGACTATAGCAATCAGCCCCAGCATTTT. This codes for CAWSLGDYSNQPQHF.